One TCR beta chain is described in this entry. The antigen it recognizes is unknown. Its ends do not fully match the called genes, so a read error is possible. This entry comes from a study of blood T cells in healthy people across ages (dated by TCRdb to between 2014 and 2017). With respect to the entire study: Template switching captured roughly one uniquely barcoded TCR beta cDNA molecule per two T cells in model experiments. The study analyzed two additional independent replicas of 1 million unique cDNA reads from the same blood draw for two donors, one aged 18 to 29 and one aged 80 or older. Donors of different ages were randomly distributed across sequencing lanes to avoid experimental bias. The donors were split into four age groups: young (average 16 years), middle-aged (around 37), aged (approximately 60) and long-lived (under 90). To track age-related changes in TCR beta repertoire diversity, the study relied on deep sequencing normalized with unique cDNA molecular identifiers. The paper's findings and limits, for the study overall: Compared with the aged group, the long-lived group had more naive CD4+ T cells, fewer expanded clones and increased TCR diversity, suggesting age selection. Observed TCR beta diversity correlated strongly with the percentage of naive T cells measured by flow cytometry. Observed TCR beta diversity per million T cells fell roughly linearly with age, and a significant reduction was already apparent by age roughly 40. Conclusive comparison of naive and antigen-experienced compartments was prevented by the profiling of bulk unsorted PBMCs. Estimates of total diversity based on one million sequenced T cells were considered lower bounds and underestimates. The CMV infection status of donors was not known, potentially confounding age-related changes in expanded clonotypes.

CDR1 is given as DFQATT and CDR2 as SNEGSKA, both from the germline V gene (reference sequence). The CDR3 has 15 amino acids, counting the end cysteine and phenylalanine. Only the CDR3 region is kept as DNA, spanning 45 bases read in frame from base 1. The approximately 41 donors, aged 6 to 90 years, were systemically healthy Caucasian individuals from Russia. About 9.8 milliliters of peripheral blood were drawn from each donor into EDTA-treated Vacutainer tubes. Ficoll-Paque density-gradient centrifugation was used to isolate PBMCs, with at least 6.5 million per sample. Total RNA, at least 6 micrograms per sample, was extracted from PBMCs with Trizol reagent. For every donor, an aliquot of PBMCs went through flow cytometry to measure the percentages of naive CD45RAhigh/CD27high T cells. Receptors were amplified or captured by 5' RACE. TCRdb lists the instrument as Illumina HiSeq 2500. The second PCR ran for about 6 to 12 cycles and used a J-beta primer mix along with a sample-barcoded 5' primer. A unique molecular identifier was introduced onto each TCR beta cDNA molecule by a template-switch 5' adaptor carrying 12 random nucleotides. Each sample yielded at least 3 million CDR3-containing paired-end reads. First-strand cDNA was synthesized from all RNA with the Mint cDNA synthesis kit, primed by a TRBC-specific oligonucleotide. Following uracil-DNA glycosylase treatment, a first 18-cycle PCR with universal primers M1SS and BC2_uni_R was performed on all cDNA. For the original study's pipeline: Normalization of each sample was performed by random selection of 1 million high-quality reads, each carrying a distinct molecular identifier. Reads with shared molecular identifiers were discarded instead of being binned into consensus sequences. MiTCR, run with a Q25 quality threshold and the strictest error-elimination algorithm, handled CDR3 identification, clonotype clustering and error correction. Lower-bound total TCR beta diversity was estimated with a nonparametric unseen species model using Euler transformation. Using fastp at Q25 and MiXCR, TCRdb reprocessed the public reads and kept productive beta chains. Under each unique CDR3 protein, matching rows form one entry showing the most common genes and DNA. For this entry, the V and J calls and clone size follow TCRdb and not the study's own pipeline. The sample yields some 900,000 distinct CDR3 sequences; 48% were counted once. The ten largest clones represent 13% of the sample.

Recombination joined TRBV20-1 with TRBJ2-3; the D gene is possibly TRBD1 or TRBD2, each agreeing over 5 bases. The sequenced material came from blood. This clonotype was sampled from a man aged 25 to 45 in good health. The CDR3: CGATAEGWVADTQYF. The DNA sequence is as follows: TGCGGTGCTACCGCCGAGGGGTGGGTAGCAGATACGCAGTATTTT.